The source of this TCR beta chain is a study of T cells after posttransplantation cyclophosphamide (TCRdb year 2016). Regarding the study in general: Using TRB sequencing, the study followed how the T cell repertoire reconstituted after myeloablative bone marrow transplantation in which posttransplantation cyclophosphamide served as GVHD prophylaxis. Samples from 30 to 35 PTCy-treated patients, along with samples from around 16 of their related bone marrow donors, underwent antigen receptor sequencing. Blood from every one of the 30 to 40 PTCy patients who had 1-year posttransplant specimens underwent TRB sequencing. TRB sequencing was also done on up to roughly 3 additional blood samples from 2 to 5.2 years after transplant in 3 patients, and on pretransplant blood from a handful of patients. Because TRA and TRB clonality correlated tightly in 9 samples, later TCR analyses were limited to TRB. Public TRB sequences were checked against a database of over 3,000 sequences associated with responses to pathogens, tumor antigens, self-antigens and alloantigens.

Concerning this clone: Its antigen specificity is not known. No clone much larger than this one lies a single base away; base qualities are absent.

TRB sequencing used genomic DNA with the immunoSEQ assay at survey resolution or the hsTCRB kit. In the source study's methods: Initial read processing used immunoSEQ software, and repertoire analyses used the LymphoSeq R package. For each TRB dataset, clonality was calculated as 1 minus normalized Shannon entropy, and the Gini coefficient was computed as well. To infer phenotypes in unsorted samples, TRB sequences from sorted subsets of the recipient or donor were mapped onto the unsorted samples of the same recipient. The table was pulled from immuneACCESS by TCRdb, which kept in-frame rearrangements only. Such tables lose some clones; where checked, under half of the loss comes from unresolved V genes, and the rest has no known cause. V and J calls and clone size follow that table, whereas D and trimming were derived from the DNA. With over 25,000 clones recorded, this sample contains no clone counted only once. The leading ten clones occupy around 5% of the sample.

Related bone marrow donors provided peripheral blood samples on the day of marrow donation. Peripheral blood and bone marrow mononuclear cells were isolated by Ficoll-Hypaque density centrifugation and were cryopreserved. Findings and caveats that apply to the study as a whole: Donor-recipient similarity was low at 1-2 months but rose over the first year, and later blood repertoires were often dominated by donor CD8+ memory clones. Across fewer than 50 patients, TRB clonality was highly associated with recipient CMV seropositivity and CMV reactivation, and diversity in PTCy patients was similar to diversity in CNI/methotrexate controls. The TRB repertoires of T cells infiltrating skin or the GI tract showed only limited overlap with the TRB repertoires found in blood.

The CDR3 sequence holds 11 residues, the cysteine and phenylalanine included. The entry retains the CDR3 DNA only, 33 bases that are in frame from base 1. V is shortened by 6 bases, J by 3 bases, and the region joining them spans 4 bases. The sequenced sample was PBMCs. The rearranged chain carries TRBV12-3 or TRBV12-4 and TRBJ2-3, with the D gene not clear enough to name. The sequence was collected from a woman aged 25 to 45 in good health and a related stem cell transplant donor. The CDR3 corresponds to CASSLTDTQYF. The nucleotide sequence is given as TGTGCCAGCAGCCTGACAGATACGCAGTATTTT.